These 17 T cell receptor beta chains were sequenced from one sample in a study of CD4 T cells in relation to SARS-CoV-2 and coronaviruses. Their specific antigens are unknown. Libraries were prepared by immunoSEQ multiplex PCR; TCRdb keeps only in-frame clonotypes and omits some of them. This table has 16,000 or so clones, around 78% appearing once. Before the COVID-19 pandemic, during about 2010-2019, CD4+ T cells were taken from unexposed donors. After roughly ten days of culture, CD4+ T cells were isolated. Sequencing was carried out using CD4+ T cells from PBMCs, cultured in vitro. These receptors all come from a human donor in good health.

The chain links TRBV3-1 (or the pseudogene TRBV3-2) to TRBJ1-5; a possible D gene is TRBD1 (6 bases). The V and J ends lost 1 base and 5 bases respectively, with 12 bases between them. Germline V gene lookup returns CDR1 LGHDT and CDR2 YNNKEL (reference sequence). This CDR3 is built from 15 residues. CDR3 loop: CASSQGTGSHQPQHF. The CDR3 DNA sequence: TGTGCCAGCAGCCAAGGAACAGGGAGCCATCAGCCCCAGCATTTT.

V gene TRBV10-3 combines with J gene TRBJ2-3, with D unresolved. This CDR3 is built from 13 residues. Deletions cut 4 bases from V and 7 bases from J, with 12 bases between. From germline, CDR1 is ENHRY and CDR2 SYGVKD. CDR3 nucleotides: TGTGCCATCAGTGGAGAATGGGGAAATACGCAGTATTTT. It translates to CAISGEWGNTQYF.

V is TRBV6-5 and J is TRBJ2-5; TRBD2 aligns across 10 bases. The germline V gene has CDR1 MNHEY and CDR2 SVGAGI. CDR3 length equals 15 residues. V lost 2 bases and J lost 5; bases outside the gene matches: 5. CDR3 sequence (DNA): TGTGCCAGCAGTTACGCTAGCGGGAGCCGGGAGACCCAGTACTTC. It specifies CASSYASGSRETQYF.

The chain is built from TRBV27 and TRBJ1-1; D is unresolved. This CDR3 spans 16 amino acids. Germline CDR1 reads MNHEY; CDR2 reads SMNVEV (reference sequence). Trimming removed 4 bases from V and 3 bases from J, with 18 bases in between. The CDR3 reads CASSSRHGRIHTEAFF. CDR3 DNA sequence: TGTGCCAGCAGTTCACGCCACGGACGGATACACACTGAAGCTTTCTTT.

The chain is built from TRBV13 and TRBJ2-3, with 9 bases aligning to TRBD2. Germline V gene sequence: CDR1 PRHDT, CDR2 FYEKMQ (reference sequence). Losses at the gene ends were 3 bases for V and 6 bases for J; bases not matched to a gene: 10. The CDR3 consists of 16 residues. This CDR3 reads CASSLRSAGGYDTQYF. Here the CDR3 DNA reads TGTGCCAGCAGCTTGCGGTCAGCGGGAGGTTATGATACGCAGTATTTT.

The CDR3: CASSHGTSGAEDEQFF. CDR3 in DNA: TGTGCCAGCAGTCACGGGACTAGCGGAGCGGAGGATGAGCAGTTCTTC. This chain uses TRBV6-6 with TRBJ2-1, with 11 bases that match TRBD2. Germline CDR1 and CDR2: MNHNY and SVGAGI (reference sequence). The CDR3 covers 16 residues. After removal of 5 bases from V and 8 bases from J, the junction contained 11 bases not matched to a gene.

The V call is TRBV30, the J call TRBJ1-5; perhaps TRBD1 as D (5 bases). Trimming removed 2 bases at V and 7 bases at J, with 15 bases between. The CDR3 totals 14 residues. Germline loops: CDR1 GTSNPN, CDR2 SVGIG (reference sequence). The CDR3 sequence: CAWSTGPRRQPQHF. CDR3 nucleotide sequence: TGTGCCTGGAGTACAGGCCCACGGAGACAGCCCCAGCATTTT.

This rearrangement joins TRBV5-4 to TRBJ1-4; D unresolved. The length of the CDR3 is 14 residues. Germline V lookup: CDR1 SGHNT, CDR2 YYREEE (reference sequence). V was cut by 0 bases and J by 7 bases, with 10 bases left in between. The CDR3 DNA follows: TGTGCCAGCAGCTTGGACAGCGGGCGTGAAAAACTGTTTTTT. Its protein is CASSLDSGREKLFF.

This sequence joins TRBV10-2 and TRBJ1-2; possibly TRBD1 for D (6 bases). Germline V lookup: CDR1 WSHSY, CDR2 SAAADI. Between the trimmed V and J ends, which lost 0 bases and 4 bases, there was a span of 15 bases. The CDR3 is 16 amino acids. CDR3 in amino acids: CASSESNLGAGYGYTF. As DNA, the CDR3 is TGCGCCAGCAGTGAGTCGAACTTGGGGGCAGGCTATGGCTACACCTTC.

The V and J genes are TRBV7-9 and TRBJ2-3; 7 positions match TRBD2. The CDR3 is made up of 18 amino acids. The V segment lost 3 bases and the J segment 6 bases; nucleotides outside the gene matches: 18. Germline values: CDR1 SEHNR, CDR2 FQNEAQ (reference sequence). The CDR3 coding sequence is TGTGCCAGCAGCTTTAAGAGGGGTAAGGCGGGAGTCGCGGATACGCAGTATTTT. The encoded protein is CASSFKRGKAGVADTQYF.

The rearrangement links TRBV5-6 to TRBJ1-1; D ambiguous. The CDR3 contains 12 residues. Deletions cut 4 bases from V and 10 bases from J, with 14 bases between. CDR1 and CDR2 from the germline V gene are SGHDT and YYEEEE. This CDR3 reads CASSSDVSLAFF. The CDR3 DNA is TGTGCCAGCAGCAGCGACGTTTCCCTAGCTTTCTTT.

This rearrangement joins TRBV27 to TRBJ2-5, with 11 bases fitting TRBD1. Trimming cost V 4 bases and J 5 bases; bases outside gene matches: 6. Germline CDR1 MNHEY, CDR2 SMNVEV (reference sequence). This CDR3 is 15 amino acids long. The CDR3 here is CASSSGTGGAETQYF. In nucleotides, the CDR3 is TGTGCCAGCAGTTCGGGGACAGGGGGTGCTGAGACCCAGTACTTC.

The chain carries TRBV7-2 and TRBJ2-7; 7 bases match TRBD1. This CDR3 comprises 13 residues. V dropped 5 bases and J dropped 6; count of bases not matched to a gene: 7. The germline CDR1 and CDR2 sequences are SGHTA and FQGNSA. The CDR3 nucleotides read TGTGCCAGCAGCCCCCGGGACAGATCCGAGCAGTACTTC. Translating gives CASSPRDRSEQYF. The full variable domain, completed using reference TRBV7-2 and TRBJ2-7, is GAGVSQSPSNKVTEKGKDVELRCDPISGHTALYWYRQSLGQGLEFLIYFQGNSAPDKSGLPSDRFSAERTGGSVSTLTIQRTQQEDSAVYLCASSPRDRSEQYFGPGTRLTVT.

This chain uses TRBV6-5 with TRBJ2-3; TRBD1 agrees at 9 bases. CDR1 and CDR2 from the germline V gene are MNHEY and SVGAGI. The CDR3 is 15 amino acids. V lost 5 bases to trimming and J lost 3 bases; unmatched junction nucleotides: 6. CDR3 amino acids: CASSPGTGRTDTQYF. CDR3 sequence (DNA): TGTGCCAGCAGTCCTGGGACAGGGAGGACAGATACGCAGTATTTT.

This clone was counted only a few times. This chain connects TRBV6-4 to TRBJ1-6, with TRBD1 identical over 7 bases. V gave up 4 bases and J gave up 6 bases; unmatched junction bases: 6. The germline V gene has CDR1 MRHNA and CDR2 SNTAGT. The CDR3 covers 15 residues. CDR3: CASSAATGPNSPLHF. The DNA for the CDR3 is TGTGCCAGCAGTGCCGCGACAGGGCCTAATTCACCCCTCCACTTT.

This sequence joins TRBV5-4 and TRBJ1-3; 7 nucleotides match TRBD1. The CDR3 is 13 residues long. The germline gives CDR1 SGHNT, CDR2 YYREEE (reference sequence). V was pared by 4 bases and J by 6 bases, with 4 bases of the junction left unmatched. CDR3 nucleotide sequence: TGTGCCAGCAGCGTCGGGACAGTAAACACCATATATTTT. Protein: CASSVGTVNTIYF.

In its sample, this clone was seen a few times. The CDR3 loop reads CAWSRGQGVNEKLFF. The CDR3 DNA reads TGTGCCTGGAGCCGTGGACAGGGTGTTAATGAAAAACTGTTTTTT. V usage is TRBV30 and J usage is TRBJ1-4; 8 bases fit TRBD1. The CDR3 covers 15 residues. Looked up from germline, CDR1 is GTSNPN and CDR2 is SVGIG (reference sequence). The trim removed 3 bases at V and 4 bases at J, leaving 7 bases unmatched.